The T cell receptor beta chain described here comes from a study of OX40 agonist ivuxolimab in advanced cancers. Study information: The patients' treatment was ivuxolimab, an agonistic anti-OX40 (CD134) antibody. Anti-PD-1, anti-PD-L1 or anti-CTLA-4 therapy given earlier was allowed, and around 40% had some. Whole-study findings and limits: At 0.1 to 3.0 mg/kg, CD4+ and CD8+ blood T cells expanded clonally by week 6. Expanded clones were, on average, more numerous in CD8+ T cells than in CD4+.

The ends were cut back, 1 base at V and 0 bases at J, with 4 bases in the middle. CDR3 length: 15 amino acids. CDR1 and CDR2 from the germline V gene are LNHDA and SQIVND (reference sequence). This clone is a singleton in its sample. Its antigen is as yet unknown. Assay: immunoSEQ multiplex PCR; the TCRdb copy retains only in-frame clones and omits some. The sample has tens of thousands of clones, approximately 90% seen once. The chain is built from TRBV19 and TRBJ2-6, with D unclear. The TCR was taken from an adult with an advanced solid tumor such as melanoma, head and neck, liver or kidney cancer. Here the sequenced sample was CD4+ or CD8+ T cells sorted from blood, taken in a trial of the OX40 agonist ivuxolimab. The CDR3 protein is CASSIVSSGANVLTF. The CDR3, as DNA: TGTGCCAGTAGTATAGTGTCCTCTGGGGCCAACGTCCTGACTTTC.